Shown below are 27 T cell receptor beta chains from a single sample sequenced in a study of OX40 agonist ivuxolimab in advanced cancers. Libraries came from the immunoSEQ multiplex PCR assay. TCRdb's version of the immuneACCESS table is confined to in-frame rearrangements and falls short of the full clone set. An unresolved V gene accounts for under half of the shortfall where checked; the remainder is of unknown origin. In all, the sample holds 71,000 or so clones, and about 81% of those were seen once. The ten top clones hold about 5% of the sample. The specimen was CD4+ or CD8+ T cells sorted from blood, collected in a trial of the OX40 agonist ivuxolimab. Receptor source: an adult with an advanced solid tumor such as melanoma, head and neck, liver or kidney cancer.

The rearrangement uses TRBV2 and TRBJ2-1; 11 positions match TRBD2. With 7 bases clipped from V and 5 bases from J, the junction kept 10 bases outside the gene matches. The CDR3 loop spans 16 amino acids. Germline lookup yields CDR1 SNHLY and CDR2 FYNNEI. CDR3 in amino acids: CASTRWGSGRDNEQFF. The CDR3 DNA follows: TGTGCCAGCACCCGGTGGGGTAGCGGGAGGGACAATGAGCAGTTCTTC.

V gene TRBV29-1 combines with J gene TRBJ2-3; perhaps TRBD2 as D (5 bases). CDR1 is SQVTM and CDR2 is ANQGSEA in the germline V gene. The V gene lost 4 bases and the J gene lost 0 bases, with 14 bases spanning the gap. The CDR3 runs 15 residues. CDR3 protein: CSVAIGILSTDTQYF. The CDR3 bases are TGCAGCGTTGCCATCGGGATCCTTAGCACAGATACGCAGTATTTT.

The V gene is TRBV7-8, the J gene TRBJ2-7; 9 nucleotides agree with TRBD2. Germline assignment: CDR1 SGHVS and CDR2 FQNEAQ. The V segment lost 3 bases and the J segment 3 bases; nucleotides outside the gene matches: 6. The CDR3 totals 15 residues. In nucleotides, the CDR3 is TGTGCCAGCAGCTTCTTGGTAGCGGGAGACTACGAGCAGTACTTC. Protein: CASSFLVAGDYEQYF.

Note on this clone: Additional DNA sequences in this sample encode the identical CDR3. The V call is TRBV6-4, the J call TRBJ2-2, with D unclear. With 3 bases removed from V and 0 bases from J, the gap between germline ends came to 5 bases. Germline CDR1 MRHNA, CDR2 SNTAGT. The CDR3 is 14 amino acids. CDR3 coding DNA: TGTGCCAGCAGTGAGGTGGCGAACACCGGGGAGCTGTTTTTT. Amino acids: CASSEVANTGELFF.

J is TRBJ1-1 and V is TRBV14; unclear D gene. The CDR3 consists of 13 residues. The germline V gene has CDR1 SGHDN and CDR2 FVKESK. V was shortened by 6 bases and J by 3 bases, with 11 bases between the two germline ends. The CDR3 DNA is TGTGCCAGCAGTCCCCCGTGGGACACTGAAGCTTTCTTT. As protein: CASSPPWDTEAFF.

This chain joins TRBV9 and TRBJ2-7, with 7 positions matching TRBD2. This CDR3 contains 15 residues. Germline V gives CDR1 SGDLS, CDR2 YYNGEE. The trim removed 0 bases at V and 3 bases at J, leaving 6 bases unmatched. CDR3 region: CASSVAGGNNYEQYF. The CDR3 bases are TGTGCCAGCAGCGTAGCCGGGGGGAATAACTACGAGCAGTACTTC.

This rearrangement joins TRBV18 to TRBJ1-2; D may be TRBD1 (6 bases). The germline CDR1 and CDR2 sequences are KGHSH and LQKENI. Trimming pared 2 bases from V and 12 bases from J, leaving 13 bases between. This CDR3 comprises 12 residues. CDR3 nucleotides: TGTGCCAGCTCACCAATACAGGGTGGGGACACCTTC. Its protein is CASSPIQGGDTF.

The chain employs TRBV15 and TRBJ2-5; no clear D gene. CDR1 is LNHNV and CDR2 is YYDKDF in the germline V gene (reference sequence). This CDR3 contains 12 residues. Trimming cost V 0 bases and J 5 bases, with 4 bases left between them. DNA of the CDR3: TGTGCCACCAGCAGAGATTCGGAGACCCAGTACTTC. Protein: CATSRDSETQYF.

This clone was found once. The V gene is TRBV6-5, the J gene TRBJ2-3; D gene uncertain. Germline values: CDR1 MNHEY, CDR2 SVGAGI. This CDR3 region has 14 residues. V lost 10 bases and J lost 0, with 14 bases in between. Here the CDR3 DNA reads TGTGCCATCAAACAGATGAAAAGCACAGATACGCAGTATTTT. Translating it yields CAIKQMKSTDTQYF.

Notes on this clone: Other nucleotide sequences in the sample specify the same CDR3. The CDR3 DNA sequence: TGCGCCAGCAGCCGATCGGGTCCGGTTTTGATGGGCACTGAAGCTTTCTTT. Protein sequence: CASSRSGPVLMGTEAFF. The chain links TRBV4-1 to TRBJ1-1; D not resolved. Trimming shortened V by 4 bases and J by 4 bases, and 22 bases separated the two germline ends. The germline CDR1 and CDR2 sequences are MGHRA and YSYEKL. This CDR3 region has 17 residues.

This chain connects TRBV6-5 to TRBJ1-5; D perhaps matches TRBD1 (5 bases). The V and J ends lost 9 bases and 4 bases respectively, with 10 bases between them. This CDR3 region has 12 residues. Per germline, CDR1 MNHEY and CDR2 SVGAGI. This chain's CDR3 is CASGQANQPQHF. CDR3 nucleotide sequence: TGTGCCAGTGGACAAGCTAATCAGCCCCAGCATTTT.

The chain joins TRBV6-1 to TRBJ1-1; D call uncertain. Germline V gene sequence: CDR1 MNHNS, CDR2 SASEGT. Deletions cut 5 bases from V and 4 bases from J, with 14 bases between. CDR3 length equals 14 residues. CDR3 in amino acids: CASSPLGESTEAFF. For the CDR3, the DNA is TGTGCCAGCAGTCCGCTTGGCGAGAGCACTGAAGCTTTCTTT.

The gene calls are TRBV7-8 and TRBJ1-5, with 7 positions matching TRBD1. Germline loops: CDR1 SGHVS, CDR2 FQNEAQ. The CDR3 covers 14 residues. J lost 5 bases, V lost 3 bases, and 4 bases had no gene match. The CDR3 loop is CASSLGQPYQPQHF. CDR3 sequence (DNA): TGTGCCAGCAGCTTGGGACAGCCCTATCAGCCCCAGCATTTT.

V gene TRBV6-4 combines with J gene TRBJ2-1; TRBD2 matches 8 bases. The CDR3 has 13 residues. The junction had 1 base not matched to a gene; V was cut back by 4 bases and J by 5 bases. Germline V gene lookup returns CDR1 MRHNA and CDR2 SNTAGT. CDR3 amino acids: CASSVAGNNEQFF. The CDR3 nucleotides read TGTGCCAGCAGTGTAGCGGGAAACAATGAGCAGTTCTTC.

Ten or more counts support this clone. The chain employs TRBV6-1 and TRBJ1-2; weak D call: TRBD1 (5 bases). CDR3 size: 14 residues. The V end lost 5 bases, the J end lost 12 bases, and 22 bases lay between the germline ends. Per germline, CDR1 MNHNS and CDR2 SASEGT. The chain's CDR3 is CASSSRDSLVDHTF. The CDR3 region has the DNA TGTGCCAGCAGTTCCCGGGACTCCTTGGTCGACCACACCTTC.

V and J are TRBV30 and TRBJ1-1; TRBD1 aligns across 10 bases. The CDR3 contains 15 residues. Germline CDR1 is GTSNPN and CDR2 is SVGIG (reference sequence). The J segment lost 5 bases and the V segment lost 3 bases, leaving 9 bases of the junction unmatched. The CDR3 sequence: CAWRPGQGFLTEAFF. As DNA, the CDR3 is TGTGCCTGGAGGCCGGGACAGGGGTTTCTAACTGAAGCTTTCTTT. The variable domain in full, completed from reference TRBV30 and TRBJ1-1, reads SQTIHQWPATLVQPVGSPLSLECTVEGTSNPNLYWYRQAAGRGLQLLFYSVGIGQISSEVPQNLSASRPQDRQFILSSKKLLLSDSGFYLCAWRPGQGFLTEAFFGQGTRLTVV.

The CDR3 DNA reads TGTGCCAGCAGCCCGGACACGACAGCTCCTGGTGGCTACACCTTC. It specifies CASSPDTTAPGGYTF. The chain couples TRBV7-8 to TRBJ1-2, with D perhaps TRBD1 (5 bases). This CDR3 has 15 amino acids. In germline, CDR1 is SGHVS, CDR2 FQNEAQ. Trimming stripped 5 bases from V and 7 bases from J, with 20 bases between.

The chain uses TRBV18 and TRBJ1-1; perhaps TRBD1 as D (6 bases). This CDR3 has 14 residues. CDR1 and CDR2 from the germline V gene are KGHSH and LQKENI. Trimming removed 2 bases at V and 4 bases at J, with 11 bases between. The CDR3 reads CASSPSGGGTEAFF. CDR3 nucleotide sequence: TGTGCCAGCTCACCATCGGGAGGGGGCACTGAAGCTTTCTTT.

The V and J genes are TRBV7-2 and TRBJ2-1, with 10 bases fitting TRBD2. The ends lost 5 bases at V and 5 bases at J; junction bases unmatched: 3. The CDR3 is 14 amino acids. Germline V gives CDR1 SGHTA, CDR2 FQGNSA. This CDR3 reads CASSKSGRDNEQFF. CDR3 DNA: TGTGCCAGCAGCAAGAGCGGGAGGGACAATGAGCAGTTCTTC.

The chain joins TRBV6-6 to TRBJ1-5, with D possibly TRBD1 on 6 matching bases. Germline CDR1 and CDR2: MNHNY and SVGAGI (reference sequence). The CDR3 runs to 13 residues. V was pared by 2 bases and J by 7 bases, with 9 bases between. Here the CDR3 DNA reads TGTGCCAGCAGTTACGGCAGGGGCCAGCCCCAGCATTTT. Translation gives CASSYGRGQPQHF.

The V gene is TRBV7-3, the J gene TRBJ1-2, with TRBD1 identical over 9 bases. J was trimmed by 8 bases and V by 5 bases; bases with no gene match: 12. Germline V gene sequence: CDR1 SGHTA, CDR2 FQGTGA. The CDR3 covers 15 residues. The CDR3 region is CASSTGTGLVQGYTF. CDR3 nucleotide sequence: TGTGCCAGCAGCACAGGGACAGGGTTGGTACAAGGCTACACCTTC.

This clone was counted a single time. The CDR3: CASSQAPAGHHGETQYF. CDR3 in DNA: TGCGCCAGCAGCCAAGCCCCGGCGGGCCATCACGGGGAGACCCAGTACTTC. The V gene is TRBV4-3, the J gene TRBJ2-5; D may be TRBD2 (5 bases). The CDR3 loop spans 17 amino acids. V lost 1 base to trimming and J lost 5 bases, with 20 bases between them. The germline V gene encodes CDR1 LGHNA and CDR2 YSLEER.

The chain links TRBV19 to TRBJ1-4, with D tentatively TRBD1 (6 bases). The V end was cut by 8 bases, the J end by 3 bases, with 10 bases between. The CDR3 loop spans 13 amino acids. CDR1 is LNHDA, CDR2 SQIVND, per germline (reference sequence). CDR3 sequence (DNA): TGTGCCAGTCGGGGGGGCTCTAATGAAAAACTGTTTTTT. This encodes CASRGGSNEKLFF.

This clone was recorded once. This chain uses TRBV6-6 with TRBJ2-2; D is uncertain. V lost 3 bases and J lost 6, with 14 bases in between. Germline assignment: CDR1 MNHNY and CDR2 SVGAGI (reference sequence). This CDR3 is 15 amino acids long. The CDR3 region is CASSYPSRAPGELFF. CDR3 DNA: TGTGCCAGCAGTTATCCCTCCCGCGCCCCCGGGGAGCTGTTTTTT.

The rearrangement uses TRBV27 and TRBJ1-1; TRBD1 matches at 9 bases. J lost 5 bases, V lost 0 bases, and 7 bases had no gene match. This CDR3 has 16 residues. Germline V gives CDR1 MNHEY, CDR2 SMNVEV (reference sequence). CDR3 in amino acids: CASSLSVGTGLTEAFF. The CDR3 DNA reads as TGTGCCAGCAGTTTATCGGTAGGGACAGGGTTGACTGAAGCTTTCTTT.

This clone has at least ten counts. J is TRBJ1-2 and V is TRBV5-4, with 11 bases fitting TRBD1. The CDR3 extends over 14 amino acids. V lost 4 bases to trimming and J lost 3 bases; unmatched junction nucleotides: 2. Germline CDR1 is SGHNT and CDR2 is YYREEE (reference sequence). The CDR3 DNA is TGTGCCAGCAGCCCGGGACAGGGGGACTATGGCTACACCTTC. Translated: CASSPGQGDYGYTF.

The count of this clone is one. The chain employs TRBV7-9 and TRBJ1-5; D unresolved. Germline-derived CDR1 and CDR2 are SEHNR and FQNEAQ (reference sequence). Trimming removed 4 bases at V and 7 bases at J, with 14 bases between. The CDR3 has 14 amino acids. This CDR3 reads CASSSAASQQPQHF. DNA for the CDR3: TGTGCCAGCAGCTCTGCGGCATCCCAACAGCCCCAGCATTTT.